This TCR beta chain derives from a study of blood T cell repertoires in COVID-19. Study context: Some COVID-19 samples were acute and others convalescent; all came from the United States, Italy and Spain. T cells, B-cell-depleted T cells, or PBMCs supplied cDNA or gDNA.

With 1 base removed from V and 1 base from J, the gap between germline ends came to 10 bases. Germline CDR1 SGHTA, CDR2 FQGNSA. This CDR3 spans 15 amino acids. This clone was seen at least ten times. The authors' processing: Researchers report that nucleated cell counts were estimated from reference gene primer amplification. TCRdb keeps only in-frame clones here, not all; method: immunoSEQ multiplex PCR. D and trimming were read from the DNA, whereas the V and J calls and clone size are those reported in that table. The data contain a few hundred thousand clones, over 60% of them singletons. The sample taken for sequencing was peripheral blood. The chain couples TRBV7-2 to TRBJ1-2, with no clear D. This clonotype was obtained from a woman in her seventies with acute or convalescent COVID-19. The CDR3 here is CASSLVTGINYGYTF. CDR3 in DNA: TGTGCCAGCAGCTTAGTGACCGGGATTAACTATGGCTACACCTTC.